The rows below give T cell receptor beta chains drawn from one sample of a study of brain T cells in children with intractable seizures. Profiling relied on immunoSEQ multiplex PCR, and the TCRdb table lists in-frame clones only, not all of them. The repertoire holds about 320,000 clones, with more than 85% as singletons. The sample here was peripheral blood, taken roughly 5 months after surgery. These receptor sequences come from a boy younger than two with tuberous sclerosis and intractable seizures. CDR3s include the opening cysteine and the closing phenylalanine or tryptophan. Each record gives: J gene, clone size, D gene, V gene, CDR3 DNA, CDR3 protein. A D gene is named only where the DNA matches it firmly. Clone size is given for some rows only: seen once, a few or many times, or a class if the clone is expanded.

J gene: TRBJ2-1; clone size: NA; D gene: TRBD1; V gene: TRBV7-9; CDR3 DNA: TGTGCCAGCAGCTCCCAGAGGACAGGGAGCAATGAGCAGTTCTTC; CDR3 protein: CASSSQRTGSNEQFF
J gene: TRBJ1-1; clone size: once; D gene: NA; V gene: TRBV5-6; CDR3 DNA: TGTGCCAGCAGGTTGGCGCTGGGCACTGAAGCTTTCTTT; CDR3 protein: CASRLALGTEAFF
J gene: TRBJ1-1; clone size: NA; D gene: NA; V gene: TRBV19; CDR3 DNA: TGTGCCAGTAGTATGTCGCTGAACACTGAAGCTTTCTTT; CDR3 protein: CASSMSLNTEAFF
J gene: TRBJ2-1; clone size: NA; D gene: NA; V gene: TRBV6-4; CDR3 DNA: TGTGCCAGCAGTGACGAATGGGGGGTCTACAATGAGCAGTTCTTC; CDR3 protein: CASSDEWGVYNEQFF
J gene: TRBJ1-5; clone size: NA; D gene: TRBD1; V gene: TRBV9; CDR3 DNA: TGTGCCAGCAGCGTCGAGGGGGCGAGCAATCAGCCCCAGCATTTT; CDR3 protein: CASSVEGASNQPQHF
J gene: TRBJ1-2; clone size: NA; D gene: NA; V gene: TRBV7-8; CDR3 DNA: TGTGCCAGCAGCTTTATCGCCAGCTATGGCTACACCTTC; CDR3 protein: CASSFIASYGYTF
J gene: TRBJ1-5; clone size: NA; D gene: NA; V gene: TRBV30; CDR3 DNA: TGTGCCTGGAGTTTACGGGTCGCGGATCAGCCCCAGCATTTT; CDR3 protein: CAWSLRVADQPQHF
J gene: TRBJ2-6; clone size: NA; D gene: NA; V gene: TRBV18; CDR3 DNA: TGTGCCAGCTCACGGTCCGTTGACAGGACCTCTGGGGCCAACGTCCTGACTTTC; CDR3 protein: CASSRSVDRTSGANVLTF
J gene: TRBJ1-2; clone size: few; D gene: NA; V gene: TRBV28; CDR3 DNA: TGTGCCAGCTCGCTACTCTCCTATGGCTACACCTTC; CDR3 protein: CASSLLSYGYTF
J gene: TRBJ1-4; clone size: once; D gene: TRBD1; V gene: TRBV5-4; CDR3 DNA: TGTGCCAGCAGCTTTCGACAGGGAAAGGGTGAAAAACTGTTTTTT; CDR3 protein: CASSFRQGKGEKLFF
J gene: TRBJ2-3; clone size: NA; D gene: NA; V gene: TRBV6-5; CDR3 DNA: TGTGCCAGCAGTCCCCGCCCGGCGGAAGATACGCAGTATTTT; CDR3 protein: CASSPRPAEDTQYF
J gene: TRBJ2-1; clone size: NA; D gene: TRBD2; V gene: TRBV5-8; CDR3 DNA: TGTGCCAGCAGGCCCATCCTAGCGGGGGTGTTTAATGAGCAGTTCTTC; CDR3 protein: CASRPILAGVFNEQFF
J gene: TRBJ2-6; clone size: once; D gene: NA; V gene: TRBV6-1; CDR3 DNA: TGTGCCAGCAGTGAACCACTAACAGGTACTGGGGCCAACGTCCTGACTTTC; CDR3 protein: CASSEPLTGTGANVLTF